Listed here are 32 T cell receptor beta chains from one sample, sequenced in a study of human T cells and chemical hapten exposure. As for time point: patch test 3, about 24 weeks after DPC sensitization. The sample's treatment: therapeutic diphenylcyclopropenone sensitization with weekly scalp DPC. From whole blood left unfractionated, total RNA was extracted. TCRdb independently ran MiXCR on the RACE reads; one entry per CDR3 protein. The table lists almost 40,000 distinct CDR3 sequences, over 7.5% of them singletons. The sample consisted of whole blood, taken in connection with sensitization to the hapten diphenylcyclopropenone (DPC). Receptors originate from a man in his forties or fifties with alopecia areata. Some clones in this sample may be carry-over from other donors' samples.

This clonotype was counted at least ten times. The rearrangement links TRBV20-1 to TRBJ2-7; 10 nucleotides match TRBD2. CDR1 DFQATT and CDR2 SNEGSKA come from the germline V gene (reference sequence). J lost 1 base, V lost 7 bases, and 10 bases had no gene match. This CDR3 has 15 amino acids. CDR3 sequence (DNA): TGCAGTGTTACTAGCGGGACTAAGTTTTCCTACGAGCAGTACTTC. As protein: CSVTSGTKFSYEQYF.

The V gene is TRBV5-1, the J gene TRBJ2-7; D not resolved. The germline V gene encodes CDR1 SGHRS and CDR2 YFSETQ. This CDR3 is 16 amino acids long. The V and J ends lost 0 bases and 0 bases respectively, with 13 bases between them. The CDR3 protein is CASSLAFGLISYEQYF. The CDR3 DNA is TGCGCCAGCAGCTTGGCCTTCGGGCTGATCTCCTACGAGCAGTACTTC.

This clonotype was seen repeatedly, ten times or more. This sequence joins TRBV11-3 and TRBJ2-1, with TRBD1 as a possible D gene (6 bases). Germline V gives CDR1 SGHNT, CDR2 YENEEA. V was pared by 3 bases and J by 9 bases, with 15 bases between. The CDR3 is made up of 14 amino acids. The CDR3 region has the DNA TGTGCCAGCAGCTTGGGGCAGCGAGGGGGTGAGCAGTTCTTC. Encoded protein: CASSLGQRGGEQFF. Looking up the rest from reference TRBV11-3 and TRBJ2-1 gives the full variable domain: EAGVVQSPRYKIIEKKQPVAFWCNPISGHNTLYWYLQNLGQGPELLIRYENEEAVDDSQLPKDRFSAERLKGVDSTLKIQPAELGDSAVYLCASSLGQRGGEQFFGPGTRLTVL.

The chain carries TRBV20-1 and TRBJ2-6; the D is unclear. This CDR3 region has 12 residues. Per the germline V gene, CDR1 is DFQATT and CDR2 is SNEGSKA (reference sequence). CDR3 protein: CRGGSGANVLTF. The CDR3 nucleotides are TGCAGGGGTGGCTCTGGGGCCAACGTCCTGACTTTC.

As for this clonotype: A read error may account for a junction end that differs from germline. The chain couples TRBV2 to TRBJ2-7, with a tentative D call TRBD2 (5 bases). The CDR3 loop spans 15 amino acids. The germline CDR1 and CDR2 sequences are SNHLY and FYNNEI. Here the CDR3 reads CAIHDLSSDAYVQYF. CDR3 bases: TGTGCCATACATGACTTAAGTAGCGACGCCTACGTGCAGTACTTC. Based on the CDR3 plus reference TRBV2 and TRBJ2-7, the full variable domain is EPEVTQTPSHQVTQMGQEVILRCVPISNHLYFYWYRQILGQKVEFLVSFYNNEISEKSEIFDDQFSVERPDGSNFTLKIRSTKLEDSAMYFCAIHDLSSDAYVQYFGPGTRLTVT.

This clonotype was seen a handful of times. The chain joins TRBV7-6 to TRBJ2-2, with 9 bases lining up with TRBD1. Per the germline V gene, CDR1 is SGHVS and CDR2 is FNYEAQ. The CDR3 runs 18 residues. The V and J ends lost 0 bases and 3 bases, in that order; junction bases with no gene match: 8. The CDR3 here is CASSLALTGGDDTGELFF. For the CDR3, the DNA is TGTGCCAGCAGCTTAGCCCTGACAGGGGGAGACGACACCGGGGAGCTGTTTTTT.

This clonotype was seen only a few times. The chain uses TRBV6-6 and TRBJ2-3, with D possibly being TRBD2 (6 bases). This CDR3 has 14 residues. The V gene's germline CDR1 is MNHNY and CDR2 SVGAGI (reference sequence). V was shortened by 6 bases and J by 2 bases, with 12 bases between the two germline ends. CDR3 sequence: CASRQGLATDTQYF. As DNA, the CDR3 is TGTGCCAGCAGGCAGGGACTTGCCACAGATACGCAGTATTTT.

At least ten counts were recorded for this clonotype. The V and J genes are TRBV19 and TRBJ2-7; 7 nucleotides align to TRBD2. J gave up 0 bases and V 1 base, and 6 bases lay outside the gene matches. The CDR3 length is 16 residues. Germline V gives CDR1 LNHDA, CDR2 SQIVND (reference sequence). CDR3 in amino acids: CASSIGRKRDSYEQYF. The CDR3 region has the DNA TGTGCCAGTAGTATAGGGAGAAAGCGGGACTCCTACGAGCAGTACTTC.

This clonotype was seen many times. The chain couples TRBV10-3 to TRBJ2-1; D is unresolved. Trimming removed 7 bases from V and 3 bases from J, with 13 bases in between. The CDR3 loop spans 14 amino acids. The germline CDR1 and CDR2 sequences are ENHRY and SYGVKD. The CDR3 protein is CAIIFSELYNEQFF. CDR3 nucleotide sequence: TGTGCCATCATATTCAGCGAGCTCTACAATGAGCAGTTCTTC.

This clonotype was counted ten times or more. The chain links TRBV5-1 to TRBJ2-7; 7 bases align to TRBD1. The CDR3 length is 15 residues. V gave up 4 bases and J gave up 0 bases; unmatched junction bases: 7. Germline assignment: CDR1 SGHRS and CDR2 YFSETQ. The CDR3, as DNA: TGCGCCAGCAGCCAAGGGACAGTGCCCTCCTACGAGCAGTACTTC. This translates into CASSQGTVPSYEQYF.

V is TRBV7-2 and J is TRBJ2-7; 9 bases match TRBD2. The CDR3 spans 16 residues. V shed 1 base and J 5 bases; nucleotides not matched to a gene: 9. Germline CDR1 reads SGHTA; CDR2 reads FQGNSA. CDR3: CASSLVGGGARDEQYF. As DNA, the CDR3 is TGTGCCAGCAGCTTAGTGGGCGGGGGGGCGCGTGACGAGCAGTACTTC. Looking up the rest from reference TRBV7-2 and TRBJ2-7 gives the full variable domain: GAGVSQSPSNKVTEKGKDVELRCDPISGHTALYWYRQSLGQGLEFLIYFQGNSAPDKSGLPSDRFSAERTGGSVSTLTIQRTQQEDSAVYLCASSLVGGGARDEQYFGPGTRLTVT.

This clonotype showed up many times. The chain employs TRBV6-6 and TRBJ2-3; unclear D gene. Germline V gives CDR1 MNHNY, CDR2 SVGAGI (reference sequence). The CDR3 contains 15 residues. The V end lost 0 bases, the J end lost 13 bases, and 20 bases lay between the germline ends. The CDR3 region is CASSYSKEPPTWKYF. The CDR3 region has the DNA TGTGCCAGCAGTTACTCGAAGGAACCACCGACGTGGAAGTATTTT.

J is TRBJ1-4 and V is TRBV20-1; 8 positions agree with TRBD1. Germline V gene data show CDR1 as DFQATT and CDR2 as SNEGSKA (reference sequence). The junction had 6 bases not matched to a gene; V was cut back by 1 base and J by 11 bases. This CDR3 comprises 13 residues. DNA of the CDR3: TGCAGTGCTAGAGGGGGACAGGCTAGGAAACTGTTTTTT. The encoded protein is CSARGGQARKLFF.

Many counts were recorded for this clonotype. The CDR3 nucleotides read TGCAGTGCTAGACCGACACAAGAGACCCAGTACTTC. Protein product: CSARPTQETQYF. The chain combines TRBV20-1 with TRBJ2-5, with no clear D. CDR1 is DFQATT and CDR2 is SNEGSKA in the germline V gene (reference sequence). Trimming took 2 bases from V and 2 from J, leaving 6 bases between them. The CDR3 is 12 amino acids.

This rearrangement joins TRBV3-1 to TRBJ2-3; 15 bases fit TRBD2. Germline trimming cut 4 bases from V and 4 bases from J; bases unmatched to any gene: 3. This CDR3 comprises 16 residues. CDR1 is LGHDT, CDR2 YNNKEL, per germline (reference sequence). The CDR3, as DNA: TGTGCCAGCAGCCGTGGACTAGCGGGAGGGCCAGATACGCAGTATTTT. Encoded protein: CASSRGLAGGPDTQYF.

CDR3: CASSSPFILLYTF. The CDR3 DNA follows: TGTGCCAGCAGTTCCCCCTTCATCCTTTTGTACACCTTC. The chain combines TRBV28 with TRBJ1-2; D not certain. V lost 4 bases, J lost 11 bases, and 17 bases lay in between. The CDR3 runs to 13 residues. The germline gives CDR1 MDHEN, CDR2 SYDVKM.

This clonotype appeared many times. The gene calls are TRBV6-2 or TRBV6-3 and TRBJ2-2; 7 positions agree with TRBD1. Germline V gene data show CDR1 as MNHEY and CDR2 as SVGEGT. V trimming: 6 bases; J trimming: 2 bases; junction bases outside the gene matches: 6. This CDR3 is built from 15 residues. As DNA, the CDR3 is TGTGCCAGCAGCCCCGGGACAGCAAACACCGGGGAGCTGTTTTTT. This gives the protein CASSPGTANTGELFF.

The sample holds many counts of this clonotype. The chain uses TRBV29-1 and TRBJ2-5; D perhaps matches TRBD2 (5 bases). Germline V gene lookup returns CDR1 SQVTM and CDR2 ANQGSEA. CDR3 length: 13 residues. The V end was cut by 1 base, the J end by 2 bases, with 8 bases between. The CDR3 spells CSVEADLQETQYF. CDR3 bases: TGCAGCGTTGAAGCGGACTTACAAGAGACCCAGTACTTC. Based on the CDR3 plus reference TRBV29-1 and TRBJ2-5, the full variable domain is SAVISQKPSRDICQRGTSLTIQCQVDSQVTMMFWYRQQPGQSLTLIATANQGSEATYESGFVIDKFPISRPNLTFSTLTVSNMSPEDSSIYLCSVEADLQETQYFGPGTRLLVL.

This clonotype was recorded many times. The V call is TRBV11-3, the J call TRBJ2-1; D is possibly TRBD1 (6 bases). CDR1 and CDR2 (germline): SGHNT, YENEEA. The CDR3 has 14 amino acids. Trimming took off 4 bases at V and 3 bases at J, with 10 bases between the two ends. The CDR3 bases are TGTGCCAGCAGCTCCTCGGACAGCTACAATGAGCAGTTCTTC. The encoded protein is CASSSSDSYNEQFF.

V is TRBV5-1 and J is TRBJ1-1, with D maybe TRBD1 (6 bases). The CDR3 sequence is 16 residues long. V was clipped by 4 bases and J by 11 bases, with 27 bases between them. CDR1 and CDR2 from the germline V gene are SGHRS and YFSETQ. As DNA, the CDR3 is TGCGCCAGCAGCCAAGGACAGTCGGAAACCACCTTTTTGGCTTTCTTT. It translates to CASSQGQSETTFLAFF. Supplemented by reference TRBV5-1 and TRBJ1-1, the full variable domain reads KAGVTQTPRYLIKTRGQQVTLSCSPISGHRSVSWYQQTPGQGLQFLFEYFSETQRNKGNFPGRFSGRQFSNSRSEMNVSTLELGDSALYLCASSQGQSETTFLAFFGQGTRLTVV.

This clonotype turned up a few times. The chain combines TRBV3-1 with TRBJ2-6; D is ambiguous. CDR3 length equals 14 residues. With 0 bases removed from V and 2 bases from J, the gap between germline ends came to 2 bases. Germline V gene data show CDR1 as LGHDT and CDR2 as YNNKEL (reference sequence). CDR3 amino acids: CASSQDTGANVLTF. The CDR3 nucleotides are TGTGCCAGCAGCCAAGATACTGGGGCCAACGTCCTGACTTTC.

Ten or more counts support this clonotype. CDR3 amino acids: CASSLRLEQGGKNIQYF. In DNA, the CDR3 is TGTGCCAGCAGTTTACGCCTTGAACAGGGAGGCAAAAACATTCAGTACTTC. This rearrangement joins TRBV6-5 to TRBJ2-4, with D perhaps TRBD1 or TRBD2 (6 bases each). With 4 bases removed from V and 3 bases from J, the gap between germline ends came to 19 bases. This CDR3 has 17 residues. Germline CDR1 and CDR2: MNHEY and SVGAGI.

This clonotype has a handful of counts. The chain uses TRBV6-2 or TRBV6-3 and TRBJ2-4; 8 bases match TRBD1. This CDR3 contains 16 residues. V lost 9 bases, J lost 1 base, and 11 bases stayed unmatched. In germline, CDR1 is MNHEY, CDR2 SVGEGT. The CDR3 spells CARLDRDRLAKNIQYF. The CDR3 region has the DNA TGTGCCAGACTGGACAGGGACCGCCTGGCCAAAAACATTCAGTACTTC.

Only a few counts were recorded for this clonotype. The chain uses TRBV11-2 and TRBJ1-6; 7 nucleotides match TRBD1. CDR3 length: 14 residues. With 1 base clipped from V and 11 bases from J, the junction kept 5 bases outside the gene matches. Germline V lookup: CDR1 SGHAT, CDR2 FQNNGV. Written as DNA, the CDR3 is TGTGCCAGCAGCTTAGCCGACAGGGCTGCACCCCTCCACTTT. This encodes CASSLADRAAPLHF.

This clonotype was detected many times. CDR3 amino acids: CASSTGGTQYF. The CDR3 DNA reads TGTGCCAGCAGCACCGGCGGGACCCAGTACTTC. V gene TRBV7-2 combines with J gene TRBJ2-5; no reliable D call. Germline V gene lookup returns CDR1 SGHTA and CDR2 FQGNSA. CDR3 length: 11 residues. The germline V and J ends were trimmed by 5 bases and 7 bases, with 8 bases remaining between them.

The rearrangement joins TRBV2 to TRBJ2-5; no definite D call. Per the germline V gene, CDR1 is SNHLY and CDR2 is FYNNEI. This CDR3 region has 15 residues. V lost 2 bases and J lost 0, with 10 bases in between. Here the CDR3 reads CASSEFLTYQETQYF. The CDR3, as DNA: TGTGCCAGCAGTGAATTCCTAACCTACCAAGAGACCCAGTACTTC.

This clonotype has only a few counts. The chain combines TRBV7-2 with TRBJ2-5; 9 bases map to TRBD2. The CDR3 covers 13 residues. V trimming: 8 bases; J trimming: 4 bases; junction bases outside the gene matches: 5. Germline CDR1 is SGHTA and CDR2 is FQGNSA. DNA of the CDR3: TGTGCCAGCGGAAAGACTAGCGGAGAGACCCAGTACTTC. Residues: CASGKTSGETQYF. The complete variable domain, with remaining parts taken from reference TRBV7-2 and TRBJ2-5, reads GAGVSQSPSNKVTEKGKDVELRCDPISGHTALYWYRQSLGQGLEFLIYFQGNSAPDKSGLPSDRFSAERTGGSVSTLTIQRTQQEDSAVYLCASGKTSGETQYFGPGTRLLVL.

This clonotype was counted a few times. This chain links TRBV7-2 with TRBJ2-1, with 9 bases fitting TRBD1. CDR1 and CDR2 from the germline V gene are SGHTA and FQGNSA. J gave up 8 bases and V 0 bases, and 5 bases lay outside the gene matches. The CDR3 runs to 15 residues. The chain's CDR3 is CASSLAPGQGHEQFF. CDR3 nucleotide sequence: TGTGCCAGCAGCTTAGCGCCGGGACAGGGTCATGAGCAGTTCTTC. Complete variable domain (other parts from reference TRBV7-2 and TRBJ2-1): GAGVSQSPSNKVTEKGKDVELRCDPISGHTALYWYRQSLGQGLEFLIYFQGNSAPDKSGLPSDRFSAERTGGSVSTLTIQRTQQEDSAVYLCASSLAPGQGHEQFFGPGTRLTVL.

There are a few counts of this clonotype. This chain uses TRBV29-1 with TRBJ1-1; 7 bases are a match to TRBD1. V shed 5 bases and J 4 bases; nucleotides not matched to a gene: 7. The CDR3 runs to 13 residues. CDR1 SQVTM and CDR2 ANQGSEA come from the germline V gene. CDR3 sequence (DNA): TGCAGCGTTAGGAGGGGGCAGGTCACTGAAGCTTTCTTT. Its translation is CSVRRGQVTEAFF.

This chain connects TRBV29-1 to TRBJ2-7; 11 bases are shared with TRBD1. Unmatched junction bases numbered 6, after V lost 4 bases and J lost 4 bases. The CDR3 has 14 amino acids. CDR1 SQVTM and CDR2 ANQGSEA come from the germline V gene. The CDR3 DNA reads as TGCAGCGTTGCTTCCCGGGACAGGGGGTACGAGCAGTACTTC. Amino acid sequence: CSVASRDRGYEQYF.

The V gene is TRBV6-6, the J gene TRBJ1-5, with D maybe TRBD1 (6 bases). This CDR3 contains 17 residues. Germline CDR1 and CDR2: MNHNY and SVGAGI (reference sequence). V was trimmed by 0 bases and J by 4 bases, leaving 16 bases between them. In nucleotides, the CDR3 is TGTGCCAGCAGTTACTCGCATACAGGGTTAGGAAATCAGCCCCAGCATTTT. As protein: CASSYSHTGLGNQPQHF.

Ten or more counts support this clonotype. The rearrangement joins TRBV20-1 to TRBJ1-5, with D possibly matching TRBD1 (5 bases). The V end lost 1 base, the J end lost 5 bases, and 18 bases lay between the germline ends. Germline-derived CDR1 and CDR2 are DFQATT and SNEGSKA (reference sequence). This CDR3 is built from 16 residues. This chain's CDR3 is CSARAWALGRDQPQHF. CDR3 nucleotide sequence: TGCAGTGCTAGAGCGTGGGCTCTGGGGCGCGATCAGCCCCAGCATTTT.